The clone carrying this T cell receptor beta chain was seen repeatedly, ten times or more. The antigen is not known. This entry is derived from a study of CD8 T cells in ankylosing spondylitis. General study results and limits: Typical of ankylosing spondylitis blood, it appeared, was a TCR beta motif of under 10 highly homologous variants. Matched ankylosing spondylitis synovial fluid reportedly showed significant enrichment of disease-linked clones.

TCRdb passed the 5' RACE reads through MiXCR, listing each CDR3 protein once. The sample has some 140,000 distinct CDR3 sequences; 11% are singletons. CDR1 is SQVTM and CDR2 is ANQGSEA in the germline V gene. The V gene lost 8 bases and the J gene lost 3 bases, with 19 bases spanning the gap. The CDR3 length is 14 residues. The sample was blood, either unsorted or a sorted T cell fraction (not recorded which). The genes are TRBV29-1 and TRBJ1-2; D not resolved. The clonotype was recovered from a female donor with ankylosing spondylitis or in good health (not recorded which). CDR3 protein: CSLEGLGTDYGYTF. In DNA, the CDR3 is TGCAGCCTAGAAGGTCTAGGCACGGACTATGGCTACACCTTC.